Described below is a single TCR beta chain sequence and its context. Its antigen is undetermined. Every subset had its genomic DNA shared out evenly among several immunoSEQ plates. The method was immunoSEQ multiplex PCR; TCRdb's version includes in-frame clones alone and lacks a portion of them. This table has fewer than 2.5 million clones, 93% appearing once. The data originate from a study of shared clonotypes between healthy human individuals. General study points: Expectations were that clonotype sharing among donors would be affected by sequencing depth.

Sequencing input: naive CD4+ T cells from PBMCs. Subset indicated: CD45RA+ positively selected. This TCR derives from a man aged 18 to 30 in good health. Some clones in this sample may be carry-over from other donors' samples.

CDR3 sequence reads: CASSTWTGGWNTEAFF. CDR3 DNA sequence: TGTGCCAGCAGTACATGGACAGGGGGCTGGAACACTGAAGCTTTCTTT. V gene TRBV6-6 combines with J gene TRBJ1-1; the match to TRBD1 covers 11 bases. The germline V gene has CDR1 MNHNY and CDR2 SVGAGI (reference sequence). This CDR3 has 16 residues. Trimming at V came to 5 bases and at J to 1 base, leaving 6 bases not matched to a gene.